The T cell receptor (beta chain) described here comes from a study of T cells in Graves' hyperthyroidism and ophthalmopathy (dated by TCRdb to the late 2010s). Context from the whole study: Peripheral blood samples were taken at initial diagnosis, before any treatment was given. A discovery cohort of about 95 patients, about 40 with Graves' ophthalmopathy and under 60 with stable Graves' hyperthyroidism, was used to find distinguishing TCR V-J signatures. Whether ophthalmopathy could be predicted prospectively was tested in an independent validation cohort made up of roughly 20 hyperthyroidism patients plus 17 patients who later progressed to ophthalmopathy. The roughly 90 discovery patients were divided at random into training and test sets in a 7:3 ratio. The study also compared thyroid tissue and blood T-cell repertoires from a handful of Graves' hyperthyroidism patients. After blood sampling, hyperthyroidism patients were treated with methimazole at a starting dose of 30 mg daily, and ophthalmopathy patients were treated with high-dose intravenous methylprednisolone. The paper describes TCR Vbeta CDR3 sequencing of about 140 peripheral blood samples, made up of some 40 ophthalmopathy patients, around 78 hyperthyroidism patients and 17 progressor patients. General conclusions and limits of the study: In validation, progression to ophthalmopathy was predicted by the model with approximately 67% sensitivity and about 72% specificity, a median of around 5.9 months before onset. Most expanded thyroid clonotypes (frequency above 0.001) were also detected in blood, suggesting blood repertoires may reflect thyroid immune responses. No statistical method was used to set the sample size in advance, and investigators knew the group allocation. A model built on a 13 V-J signature distinguished ophthalmopathy from stable hyperthyroidism, reaching about 89% sensitivity and around 81% specificity in cross-validation and 80%/75% in testing.

The TCR beta CDR3 regions were amplified from the RNA transcripts. The first round of RT-PCR for the TCR CDR3 was performed with the HTBI primer set and the Qiagen OneStep RT-PCR kit. Libraries were constructed in a second round of multiplex PCR, after which size selection and purification were carried out. Sequencing of the libraries was done on an Illumina HiSeq2000 using paired-end 100 bp reads. From the authors' description of their analysis: SOAPnuke was used to process the raw data, with reads discarded if the reads contained adapters or uncalled bases, had a mean Phred below 15, or lacked an exact constant-primer or identifier match. COPE v1.2.5 was used to merge the high-quality paired reads, and each unique nucleotide sequence was defined as a clonotype. MiTCR v1.1 was used to align clonotypes to the IMGT TRBV, TRBD and TRBJ reference segments. Analysis was restricted to V-J combinations with a frequency above 0.0001, which covered 98% to 99.2% of repertoires. The TCS score was defined as the ratio of F50 (clonal expansion) to E x V (chaos), calculated using BLOSUM62-based TCRdist between CDR3 peptides within each V-J. Welch's t-statistics and random forest reduced several hundred V-J features to roughly 13, which were used in a naive Bayes classifier (R e1071). TCRdb reprocessing: public reads trimmed at Q25 with fastp, clones called with MiXCR, in-frame beta chains kept. Under each unique CDR3 protein, matching rows form one entry showing the most common genes and DNA. The V and J calls were determined by TCRdb, not by the authors. The sample table contains 490,000 or so distinct CDR3 sequences; only one count was recorded for roughly 23% of them. Clones ranked in the top ten supply 45% to 50% of the sample.

The trim is 5 bases for V and 4 bases for J, with a gap of 14 bases between the germline ends. Counted from cysteine to phenylalanine, this CDR3 has 14 amino acids. Only the CDR3 part of the read is kept: 42 bases, read in frame from the first base. This clonotype was recorded a few times. Its antigen is currently not known. No base quality values were provided; no much bigger clone lies one nucleotide off. Ophthalmopathy patients had moderately to severely active disease, Clinical Activity Score of at least 3, NOSPECS grade of at least 4, and duration under 3 months. Patients with uncontrolled infections, other autoimmune diseases, pregnancy or lactation were excluded. Diagnoses were established on the basis of clinical symptoms, serum thyroxine and TRAb, thyroid ultrasound, and orbital computed tomography. Ficoll-Paque density gradient centrifugation was used to isolate PBMCs from 8 to 10 ml of fresh peripheral blood. Total RNA was extracted with Trizol reagent, and quality was checked on an Agilent 2100 Bioanalyzer.

The clonotype comes from an older woman with Graves' ophthalmopathy. The chain is encoded by TRBV12-3 or TRBV12-4 joined to TRBJ1-2, with no confident D gene call. The specimen sequenced was blood. The CDR3 has the sequence CASSPGRRRYGYTF. The nucleotide sequence reads TGTGCCAGCAGTCCCGGCCGGCGACGCTATGGCTACACCTTC.